This TCR beta chain was sequenced for a study of molecular identifiers for immune sequencing clone quantification. General study results and limits: Sharing of a barcode by identical TCR molecules could cause highly expanded clone sizes to be underestimated. Amid more than 800,000 naive cells, spiked Jurkat TCR RNA from one cell was reportedly still detectable. Whereas clones above 20 RNA copies held under 1% of naive-cell molecules, they held over 98% of effector molecules.

CDR3 length: 14 residues. The germline V gene encodes CDR1 SGDLS and CDR2 YYNGEE. V was trimmed by 2 bases and J by 8 bases, leaving 14 bases between them. This clonotype has just a few counts. Its antigen remains unknown. Bulk TCR libraries used previously described methods and listed TCR primers. Using its own MiXCR run on the PCR reads, TCRdb lists one record per CDR3 protein. This sample has some 100,000 distinct CDR3 sequences; roughly 34% occur once, and the top ten carry around 4%. The rearrangement links TRBV9 to TRBJ2-1, with a tentative D call TRBD1 (5 bases). This receptor was identified in a human donor in good health. Some libraries in this study had Jurkat cell RNA spiked in. The source material was naive CD8+ T cells from blood, with Jurkat cell RNA spiked in. The subset here: FACS-sorted CD8+CD4-CCR7+CD45RA+ naive T cells. Written as DNA, the CDR3 is TGTGCCAGCAGCGTGGGGTCAGGGAACCATGAGCAGTTCTTC. Translated: CASSVGSGNHEQFF.